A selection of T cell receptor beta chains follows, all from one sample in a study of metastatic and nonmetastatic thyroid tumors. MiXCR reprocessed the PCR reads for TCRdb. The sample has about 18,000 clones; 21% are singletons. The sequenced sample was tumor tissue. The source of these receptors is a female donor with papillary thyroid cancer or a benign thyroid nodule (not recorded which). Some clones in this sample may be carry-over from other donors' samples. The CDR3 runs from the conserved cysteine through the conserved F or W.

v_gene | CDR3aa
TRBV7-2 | CASSLAGLADDNEQFF
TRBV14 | CASSQGFRGSSEQYF
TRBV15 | CATSRDRGTGNTIYF
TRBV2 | CASQGLAGVGSTDTQYF
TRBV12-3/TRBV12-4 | CASILTPGTRHEQYF
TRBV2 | CASSLEGSLSPLHF
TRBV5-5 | CASSLDGAKAQPQHF
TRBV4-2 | CASSHPQTSGSEQYF
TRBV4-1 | CASSPLVAGQDYEQYF
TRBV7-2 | CASSLELARNEQFF
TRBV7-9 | CASSLAGGRAYEQYF
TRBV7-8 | CASGETSPDTQYF
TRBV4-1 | CASSQGPEMNTEAFF
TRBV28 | CAGTAHSGQPQHF
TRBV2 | CASRLHDTGELFF
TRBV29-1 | CSVEDLAGGDEQYF
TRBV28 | CASSSPDTPGTQYF
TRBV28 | CASSSQGLNTEAFF
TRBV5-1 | CASSLEGSGNTIYF
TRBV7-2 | CASSFSSGTAHGYTF
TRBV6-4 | CASSEGTSGNEQFF
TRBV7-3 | CASSWTNTDTQYF
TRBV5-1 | CASSLAGVNTGELFF
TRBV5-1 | CASSLPTGDSPLHF
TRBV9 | CASSVGSGGASDTQYF
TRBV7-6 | CASSLAGGTDTQYF